This T cell receptor beta chain came from a study of T cell responses to AZD1222 COVID-19 vaccine. Study conclusions and caveats: Clonal diversity was possibly underestimated, and the donors were mostly white British, with more females. Targets within unmutated variant regions were reportedly found for nearly half of spike-specific TCRs. Receipt of two AZD1222 doses was followed by a rise in Spike-specific TCR breadth and depth. Samples come after the peak T cell response, not at day 14.

Sequencing used immunoSEQ multiplex PCR; TCRdb keeps in-frame clones, though not all of them. The sample carries about 150,000 clones, around 90% recorded once. The germline CDR1 and CDR2 sequences are LNHDA and SQIVND (reference sequence). The CDR3 is 15 residues long. After removal of 6 bases from V and 3 bases from J, the junction contained 6 bases not matched to a gene. On this clone: Its target is not known.

The sequences come from peripheral blood, collected on day 0 of AZD1222 vaccination. The J gene is TRBJ1-5, the V gene TRBV19; TRBD1 agrees at 9 bases. This receptor was identified in an adult in good health. The CDR3 DNA sequence: TGTGCCAGTAGGTGGACAGGGGCTCCCAATCAGCCCCAGCATTTT. Translation gives CASRWTGAPNQPQHF.